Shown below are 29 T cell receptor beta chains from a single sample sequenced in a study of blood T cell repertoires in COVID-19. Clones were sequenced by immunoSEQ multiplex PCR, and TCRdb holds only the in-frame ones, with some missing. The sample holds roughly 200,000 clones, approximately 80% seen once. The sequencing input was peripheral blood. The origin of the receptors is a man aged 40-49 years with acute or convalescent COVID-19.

The CDR3, as DNA: TGTGCCAGCAGTGAATTGGGACAGGGGGCGTCCTATGGCTACACCTTC. Translation gives CASSELGQGASYGYTF. J is TRBJ1-2 and V is TRBV6-1; 12 bases are a match to TRBD1. CDR3 length: 16 residues. V lost 2 bases to trimming and J lost 4 bases; unmatched junction nucleotides: 5. CDR1 and CDR2 (germline): MNHNS, SASEGT.

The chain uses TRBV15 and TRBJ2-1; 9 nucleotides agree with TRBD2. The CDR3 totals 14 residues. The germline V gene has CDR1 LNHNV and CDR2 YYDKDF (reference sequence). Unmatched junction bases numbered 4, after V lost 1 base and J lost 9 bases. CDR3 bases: TGTGCCACCAGCAGAGTAGGCGGGAGGGCTGAGCAGTTCTTC. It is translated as CATSRVGGRAEQFF.

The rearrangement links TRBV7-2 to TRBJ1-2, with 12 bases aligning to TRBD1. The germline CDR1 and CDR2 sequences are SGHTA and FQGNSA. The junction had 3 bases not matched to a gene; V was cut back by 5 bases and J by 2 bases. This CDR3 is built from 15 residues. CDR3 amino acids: CASSLGTGGNYGYTF. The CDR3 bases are TGTGCCAGCAGCCTCGGGACAGGGGGCAACTATGGCTACACCTTC.

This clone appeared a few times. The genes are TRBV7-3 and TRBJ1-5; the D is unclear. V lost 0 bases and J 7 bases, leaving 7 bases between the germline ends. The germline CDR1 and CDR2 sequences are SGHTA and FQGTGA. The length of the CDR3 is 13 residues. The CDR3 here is CASSLTRRQPQHF. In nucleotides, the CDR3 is TGTGCCAGCAGCTTAACCAGGAGGCAGCCCCAGCATTTT.

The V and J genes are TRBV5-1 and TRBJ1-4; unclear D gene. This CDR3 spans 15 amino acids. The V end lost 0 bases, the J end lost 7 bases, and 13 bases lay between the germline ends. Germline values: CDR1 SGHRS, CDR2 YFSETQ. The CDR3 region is CASSLGTIDREKLFF. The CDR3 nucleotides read TGCGCCAGCAGCTTGGGGACTATAGATCGTGAAAAACTGTTTTTT.

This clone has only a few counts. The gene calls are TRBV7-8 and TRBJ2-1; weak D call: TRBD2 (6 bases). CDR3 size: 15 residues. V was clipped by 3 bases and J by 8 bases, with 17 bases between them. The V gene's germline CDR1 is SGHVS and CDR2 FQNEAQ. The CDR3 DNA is TGTGCCAGCAGCTTTCTGGGACTGGAGGGTGATGAGCAGTTCTTC. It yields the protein CASSFLGLEGDEQFF.

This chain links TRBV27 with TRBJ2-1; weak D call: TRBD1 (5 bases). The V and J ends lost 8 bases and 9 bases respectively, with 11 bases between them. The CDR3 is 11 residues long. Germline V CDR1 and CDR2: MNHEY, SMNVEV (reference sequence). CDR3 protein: CASGHGIEQFF. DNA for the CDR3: TGTGCCAGCGGACATGGGATTGAGCAGTTCTTC.

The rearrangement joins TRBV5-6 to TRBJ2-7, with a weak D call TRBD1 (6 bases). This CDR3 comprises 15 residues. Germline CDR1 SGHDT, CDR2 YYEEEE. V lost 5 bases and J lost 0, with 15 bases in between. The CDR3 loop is CASSFSRGFSYEQYF. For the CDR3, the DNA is TGTGCCAGCAGTTTCTCTAGGGGGTTCTCCTACGAGCAGTACTTC.

The CDR3 DNA reads as TGTGCCAGCAGCTGGACTAGCGGGAGTGTAAATGAGCAGTTCTTC. Residues: CASSWTSGSVNEQFF. The chain combines TRBV11-2 with TRBJ2-1; 13 bases align to TRBD2. Germline CDR1 is SGHAT and CDR2 is FQNNGV. The CDR3 is 15 amino acids. Unmatched junction bases numbered 4, after V lost 4 bases and J lost 7 bases.

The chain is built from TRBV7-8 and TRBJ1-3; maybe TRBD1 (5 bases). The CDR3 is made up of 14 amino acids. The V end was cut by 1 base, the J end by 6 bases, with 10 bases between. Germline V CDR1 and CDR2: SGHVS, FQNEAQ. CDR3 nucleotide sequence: TGTGCCAGCAGCTTAGTGACAGCTTCAAACACCATATATTTT. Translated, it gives CASSLVTASNTIYF.

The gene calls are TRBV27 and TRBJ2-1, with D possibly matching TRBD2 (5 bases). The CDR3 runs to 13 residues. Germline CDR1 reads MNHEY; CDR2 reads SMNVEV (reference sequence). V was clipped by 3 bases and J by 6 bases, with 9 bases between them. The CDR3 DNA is TGTGCCAGCAGTTTTCAAGGGAGCAATGAGCAGTTCTTC. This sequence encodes CASSFQGSNEQFF.

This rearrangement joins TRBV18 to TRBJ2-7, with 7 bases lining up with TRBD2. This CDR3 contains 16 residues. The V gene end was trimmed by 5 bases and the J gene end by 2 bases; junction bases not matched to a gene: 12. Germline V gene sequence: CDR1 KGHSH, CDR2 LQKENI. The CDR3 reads CASSRLARELTYEQYF. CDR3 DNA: TGTGCCAGCTCAAGGCTGGCGCGGGAGCTAACCTACGAGCAGTACTTC. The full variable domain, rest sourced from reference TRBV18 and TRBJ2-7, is NAGVMQNPRHLVRRRGQEARLRCSPMKGHSHVYWYRQLPEEGLKFMVYLQKENIIDESGMPKERFSAEFPKEGPSILRIQQVVRGDSAAYFCASSRLARELTYEQYFGPGTRLTVT.

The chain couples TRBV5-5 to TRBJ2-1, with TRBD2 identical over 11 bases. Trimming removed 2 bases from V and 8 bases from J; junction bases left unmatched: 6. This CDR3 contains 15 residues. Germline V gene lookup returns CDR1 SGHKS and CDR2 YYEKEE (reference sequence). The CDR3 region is CASSFGLAGPDEQFF. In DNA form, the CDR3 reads TGTGCCAGCAGCTTCGGACTAGCGGGTCCGGATGAGCAGTTCTTC.

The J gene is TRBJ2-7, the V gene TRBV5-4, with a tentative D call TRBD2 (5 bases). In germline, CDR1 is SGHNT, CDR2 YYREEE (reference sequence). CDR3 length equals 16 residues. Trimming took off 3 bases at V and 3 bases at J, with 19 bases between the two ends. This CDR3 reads CASSSGLSRTLYEQYF. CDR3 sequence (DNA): TGTGCCAGCAGCTCAGGACTGTCTCGGACGCTCTACGAGCAGTACTTC.

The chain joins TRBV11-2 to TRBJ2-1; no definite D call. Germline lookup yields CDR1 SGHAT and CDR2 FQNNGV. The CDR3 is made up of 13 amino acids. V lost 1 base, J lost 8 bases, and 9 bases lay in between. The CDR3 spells CASSLGGGYEQFF. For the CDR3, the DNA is TGTGCCAGCAGCTTAGGAGGTGGGTATGAGCAGTTCTTC.

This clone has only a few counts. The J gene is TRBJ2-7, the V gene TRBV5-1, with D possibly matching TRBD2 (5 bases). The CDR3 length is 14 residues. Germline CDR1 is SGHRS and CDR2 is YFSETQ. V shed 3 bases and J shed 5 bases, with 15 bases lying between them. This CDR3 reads CASSSPGEMDEQYF. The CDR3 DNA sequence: TGCGCCAGCAGCTCTCCCGGGGAAATGGACGAGCAGTACTTC.

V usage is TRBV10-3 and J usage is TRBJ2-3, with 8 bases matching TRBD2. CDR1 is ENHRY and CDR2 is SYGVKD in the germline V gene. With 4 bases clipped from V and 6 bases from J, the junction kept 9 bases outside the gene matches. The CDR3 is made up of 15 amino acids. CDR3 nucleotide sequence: TGTGCCATCAGTGGGAGCGGGAGCAGGGCCGATACGCAGTATTTT. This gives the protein CAISGSGSRADTQYF.

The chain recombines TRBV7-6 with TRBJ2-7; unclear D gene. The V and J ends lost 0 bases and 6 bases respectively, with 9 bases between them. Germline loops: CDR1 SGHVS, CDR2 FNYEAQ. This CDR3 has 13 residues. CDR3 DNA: TGTGCCAGCAGCTTAGCCCAGACGGGCGAGCAGTACTTC. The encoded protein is CASSLAQTGEQYF.

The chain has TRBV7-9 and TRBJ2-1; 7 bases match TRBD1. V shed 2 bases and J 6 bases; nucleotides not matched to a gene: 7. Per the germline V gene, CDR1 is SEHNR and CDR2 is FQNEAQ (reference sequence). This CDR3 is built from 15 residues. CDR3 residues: CASSLSFGTVNEQFF. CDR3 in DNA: TGTGCCAGCAGCTTAAGTTTTGGGACAGTCAATGAGCAGTTCTTC.

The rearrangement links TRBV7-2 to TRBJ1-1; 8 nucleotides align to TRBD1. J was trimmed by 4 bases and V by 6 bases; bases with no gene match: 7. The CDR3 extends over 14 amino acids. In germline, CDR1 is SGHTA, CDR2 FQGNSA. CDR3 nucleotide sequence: TGTGCCAGCAGATCGACAGGGGAGGGCACTGAAGCTTTCTTT. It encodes CASRSTGEGTEAFF.

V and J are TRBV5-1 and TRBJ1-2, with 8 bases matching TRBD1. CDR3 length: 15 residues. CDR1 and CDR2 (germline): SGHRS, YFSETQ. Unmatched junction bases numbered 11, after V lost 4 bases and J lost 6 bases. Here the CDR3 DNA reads TGCGCCAGCAGCAACCCAGGGGGCGCGAGCGATGGCTACACCTTC. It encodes CASSNPGGASDGYTF. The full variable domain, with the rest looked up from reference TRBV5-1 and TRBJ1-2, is KAGVTQTPRYLIKTRGQQVTLSCSPISGHRSVSWYQQTPGQGLQFLFEYFSETQRNKGNFPGRFSGRQFSNSRSEMNVSTLELGDSALYLCASSNPGGASDGYTFGSGTRLTVV.

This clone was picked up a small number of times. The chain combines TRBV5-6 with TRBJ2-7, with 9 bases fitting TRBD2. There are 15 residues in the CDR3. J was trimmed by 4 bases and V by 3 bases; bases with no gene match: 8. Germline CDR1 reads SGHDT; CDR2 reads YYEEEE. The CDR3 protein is CASSSVGSGSYEQYF. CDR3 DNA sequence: TGTGCCAGCAGCTCGGTTGGTAGCGGGAGTTACGAGCAGTACTTC.

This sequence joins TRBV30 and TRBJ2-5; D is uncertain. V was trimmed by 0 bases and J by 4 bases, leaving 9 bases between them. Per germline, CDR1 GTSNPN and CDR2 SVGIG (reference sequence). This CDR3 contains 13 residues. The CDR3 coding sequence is TGTGCCTGGAGTGTACGAGCTGGAGAGACCCAGTACTTC. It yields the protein CAWSVRAGETQYF.

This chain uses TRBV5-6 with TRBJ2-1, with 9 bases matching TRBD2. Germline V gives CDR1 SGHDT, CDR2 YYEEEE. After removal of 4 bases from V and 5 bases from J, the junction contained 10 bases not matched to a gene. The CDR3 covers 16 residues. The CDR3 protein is CASSPYATSGNNEQFF. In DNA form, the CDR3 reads TGTGCCAGCAGCCCCTACGCGACTAGCGGAAACAATGAGCAGTTCTTC.

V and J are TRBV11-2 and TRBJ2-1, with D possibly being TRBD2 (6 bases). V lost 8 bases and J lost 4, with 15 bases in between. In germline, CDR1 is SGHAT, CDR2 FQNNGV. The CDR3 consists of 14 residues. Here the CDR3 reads CASGLSGHYNEQFF. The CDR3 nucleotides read TGTGCCAGCGGCCTCAGCGGGCATTACAATGAGCAGTTCTTC. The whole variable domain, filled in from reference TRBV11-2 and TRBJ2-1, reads EAGVAQSPRYKIIEKRQSVAFWCNPISGHATLYWYQQILGQGPKLLIQFQNNGVVDDSQLPKDRFSAERLKGVDSTLKIQPAKLEDSAVYLCASGLSGHYNEQFFGPGTRLTVL.

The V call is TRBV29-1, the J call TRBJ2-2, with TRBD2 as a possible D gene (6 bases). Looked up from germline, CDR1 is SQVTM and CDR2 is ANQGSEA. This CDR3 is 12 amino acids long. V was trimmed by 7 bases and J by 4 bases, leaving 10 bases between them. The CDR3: CSAAGSTGELFF. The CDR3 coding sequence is TGCAGCGCCGCGGGATCCACCGGGGAGCTGTTTTTT.

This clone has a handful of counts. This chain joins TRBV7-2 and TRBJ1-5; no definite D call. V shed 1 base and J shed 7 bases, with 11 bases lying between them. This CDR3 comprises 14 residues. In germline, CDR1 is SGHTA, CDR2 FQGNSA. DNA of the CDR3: TGTGCCAGCAGCTTAGGATCCAGTTTCCAGCCCCAGCATTTT. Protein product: CASSLGSSFQPQHF.

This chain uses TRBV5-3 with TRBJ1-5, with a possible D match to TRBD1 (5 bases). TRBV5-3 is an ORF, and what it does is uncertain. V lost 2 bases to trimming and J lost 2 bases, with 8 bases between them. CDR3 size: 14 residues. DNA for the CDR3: TGTGCCAGAAGCTTTGAAGGGGGCAATCAGCCCCAGCATTTT. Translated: CARSFEGGNQPQHF.

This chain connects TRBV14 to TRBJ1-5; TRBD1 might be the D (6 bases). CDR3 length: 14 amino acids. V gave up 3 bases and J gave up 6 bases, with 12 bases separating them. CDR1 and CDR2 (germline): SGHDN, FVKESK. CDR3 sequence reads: CASSQGHYGQPQHF. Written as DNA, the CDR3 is TGTGCCAGCAGCCAGGGACATTACGGTCAGCCCCAGCATTTT.